This T cell receptor (beta chain) was found in a study of technical replicates of blood from a handful of donors (TCRdb year 2017). With respect to this clone: Its antigen is not yet known. The record has no base qualities; no much larger clone is one base away.

The library was produced with the immunoSEQ multiplex PCR assay. TCRdb obtained this table from immuneACCESS and retained in-frame rearrangements with V and J assigned. These tables miss some clones; where compared with another copy, unresolved V genes account for less than half of the shortfall, and the remainder is unexplained. Here the sample has approximately 76,000 clones; roughly nine tenths occur a single time. Jointly, the top ten make up about 0.25% of the sample. For this chain, trimming is 4 bases at the V end and 2 bases at the J end, and the number of junction bases without a gene match is 4. Including the terminal cysteine and phenylalanine, the CDR3 comprises 15 residues. Only the CDR3 region is kept as DNA, spanning 45 bases read in frame from base 1. From the germline V gene (reference sequence), CDR1 is LNHDA and CDR2 is SQIVND.

The source is a human donor in good health. The sequence joins TRBV19 to TRBJ1-1; TRBD1 matches 10 bases in the middle. The specimen sequenced was T cells isolated from PBMCs. Here the CDR3 is given as CASSKWTGGNTEAFF. The sequence in DNA is TGTGCCAGTAGTAAATGGACAGGGGGAAACACTGAAGCTTTCTTT.